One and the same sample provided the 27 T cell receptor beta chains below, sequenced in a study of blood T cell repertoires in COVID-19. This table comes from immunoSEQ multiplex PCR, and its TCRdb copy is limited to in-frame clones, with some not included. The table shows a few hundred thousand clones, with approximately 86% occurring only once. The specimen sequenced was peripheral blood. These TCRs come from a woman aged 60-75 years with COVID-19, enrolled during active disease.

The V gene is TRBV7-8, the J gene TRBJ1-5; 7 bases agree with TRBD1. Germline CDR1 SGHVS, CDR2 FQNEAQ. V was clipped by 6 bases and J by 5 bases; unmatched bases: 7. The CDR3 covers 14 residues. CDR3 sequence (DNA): TGTGCCAGCAGTCCCCGGACAGGTGATCAGCCCCAGCATTTT. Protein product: CASSPRTGDQPQHF.

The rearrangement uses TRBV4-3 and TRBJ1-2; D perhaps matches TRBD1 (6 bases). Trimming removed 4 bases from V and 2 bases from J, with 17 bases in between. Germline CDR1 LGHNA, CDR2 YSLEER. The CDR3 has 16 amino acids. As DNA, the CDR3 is TGCGCCAGCAGCCCCACCATGCAAAGGGGGAACTATGGCTACACCTTC. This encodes CASSPTMQRGNYGYTF.

This CDR3 reads CASSYGAGAGNEQFF. As DNA, the CDR3 is TGTGCCAGCAGTTACGGAGCGGGGGCAGGAAATGAGCAGTTCTTC. The chain joins TRBV6-5 to TRBJ2-1; 8 positions agree with TRBD2. V shed 2 bases, J shed 7 bases, and the junction held 7 bases outside the gene matches. Looked up from germline, CDR1 is MNHEY and CDR2 is SVGAGI. This CDR3 spans 15 amino acids.

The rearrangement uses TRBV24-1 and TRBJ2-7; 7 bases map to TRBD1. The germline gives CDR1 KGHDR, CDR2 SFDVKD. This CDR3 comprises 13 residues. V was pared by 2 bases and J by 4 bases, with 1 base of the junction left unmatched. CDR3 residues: CATSDSDRYEQYF. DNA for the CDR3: TGTGCCACCAGTGATTCGGACAGGTACGAGCAGTACTTC.

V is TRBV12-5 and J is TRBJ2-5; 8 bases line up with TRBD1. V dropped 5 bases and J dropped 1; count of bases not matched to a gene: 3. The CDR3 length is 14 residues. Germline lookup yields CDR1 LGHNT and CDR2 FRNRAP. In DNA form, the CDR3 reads TGTGCTAGTGGTGGGACAGGCGCCCAAGAGACCCAGTACTTC. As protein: CASGGTGAQETQYF. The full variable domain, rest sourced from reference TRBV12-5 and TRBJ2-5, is DARVTQTPRHKVTEMGQEVTMRCQPILGHNTVFWYRQTMMQGLELLAYFRNRAPLDDSGMPKDRFSAEMPDATLATLKIQPSEPRDSAVYFCASGGTGAQETQYFGPGTRLLVL.

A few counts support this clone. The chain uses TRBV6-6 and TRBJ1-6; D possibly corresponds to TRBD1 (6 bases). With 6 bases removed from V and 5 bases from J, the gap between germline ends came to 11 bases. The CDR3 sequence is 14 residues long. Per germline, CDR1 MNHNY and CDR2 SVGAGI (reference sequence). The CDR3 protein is CASSPQGNNSPLHF. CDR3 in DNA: TGTGCCAGCAGCCCCCAGGGGAATAATTCACCCCTCCACTTT.

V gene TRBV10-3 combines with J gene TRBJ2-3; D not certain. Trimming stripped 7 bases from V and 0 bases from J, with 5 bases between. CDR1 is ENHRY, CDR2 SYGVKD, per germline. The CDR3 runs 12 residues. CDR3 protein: CAITGSTDTQYF. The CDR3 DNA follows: TGTGCCATCACAGGCAGCACAGATACGCAGTATTTT.

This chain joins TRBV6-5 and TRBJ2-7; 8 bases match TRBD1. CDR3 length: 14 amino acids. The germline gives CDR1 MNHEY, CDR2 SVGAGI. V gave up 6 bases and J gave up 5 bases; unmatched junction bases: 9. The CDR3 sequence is CASRPRTGRHEQYF. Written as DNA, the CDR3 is TGTGCCAGCAGACCCAGGACAGGGAGACACGAGCAGTACTTC.

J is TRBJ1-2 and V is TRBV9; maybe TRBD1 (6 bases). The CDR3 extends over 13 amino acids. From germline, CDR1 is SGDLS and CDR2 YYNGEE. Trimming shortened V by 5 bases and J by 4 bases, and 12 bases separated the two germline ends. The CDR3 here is CASRRQDPYGYTF. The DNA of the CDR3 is TGTGCCAGCAGGAGACAGGATCCCTATGGCTACACCTTC.

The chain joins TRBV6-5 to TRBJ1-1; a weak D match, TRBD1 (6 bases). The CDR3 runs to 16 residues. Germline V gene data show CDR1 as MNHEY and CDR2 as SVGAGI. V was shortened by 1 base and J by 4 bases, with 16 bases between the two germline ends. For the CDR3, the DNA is TGTGCCAGCAGTTACTGGGGGGAGGGGGAAGGCACTGAAGCTTTCTTT. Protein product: CASSYWGEGEGTEAFF.

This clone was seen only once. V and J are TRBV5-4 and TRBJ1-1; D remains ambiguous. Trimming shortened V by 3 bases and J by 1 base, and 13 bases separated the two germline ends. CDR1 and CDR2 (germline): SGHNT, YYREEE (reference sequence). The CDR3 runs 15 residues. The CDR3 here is CASSSRKPSNTEAFF. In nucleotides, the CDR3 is TGTGCCAGCAGCTCCCGCAAGCCCTCGAACACTGAAGCTTTCTTT.

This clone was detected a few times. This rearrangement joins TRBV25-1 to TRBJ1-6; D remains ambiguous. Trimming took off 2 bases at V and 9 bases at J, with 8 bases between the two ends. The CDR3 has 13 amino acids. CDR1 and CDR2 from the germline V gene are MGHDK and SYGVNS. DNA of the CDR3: TGTGCCAGCAGTGAAGGCGGGTTTTCACCCCTCCACTTT. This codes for CASSEGGFSPLHF.

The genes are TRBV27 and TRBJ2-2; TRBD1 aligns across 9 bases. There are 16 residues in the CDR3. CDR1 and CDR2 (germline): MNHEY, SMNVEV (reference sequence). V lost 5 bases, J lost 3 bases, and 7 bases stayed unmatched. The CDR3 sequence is CASSHHRGRDTGELFF. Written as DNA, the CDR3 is TGTGCCAGCAGTCATCACAGGGGGCGCGACACCGGGGAGCTGTTTTTT.

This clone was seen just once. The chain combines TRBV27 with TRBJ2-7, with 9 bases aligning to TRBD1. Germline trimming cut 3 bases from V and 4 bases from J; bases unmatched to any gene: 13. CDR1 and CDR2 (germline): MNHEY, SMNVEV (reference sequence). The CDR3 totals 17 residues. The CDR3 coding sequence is TGTGCCAGCAGTTTGTTTGGACAGGGGAGTTCCCGTTACGAGCAGTACTTC. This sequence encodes CASSLFGQGSSRYEQYF.

The CDR3 here is CASSVELSGAYGNTIYF. CDR3 coding DNA: TGTGCCAGCAGCGTAGAGTTGTCAGGGGCATATGGAAACACCATATATTTT. This sequence joins TRBV9 and TRBJ1-3, with D possibly being TRBD1 (6 bases). The CDR3 consists of 17 residues. Trimming took 0 bases from V and 3 from J, leaving 16 bases between them. Germline assignment: CDR1 SGDLS and CDR2 YYNGEE.

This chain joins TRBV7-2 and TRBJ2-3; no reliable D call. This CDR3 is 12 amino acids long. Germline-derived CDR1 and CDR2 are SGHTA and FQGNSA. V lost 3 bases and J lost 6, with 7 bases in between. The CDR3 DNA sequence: TGTGCCAGCAGCTTTTCTTCCGATACGCAGTATTTT. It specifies CASSFSSDTQYF.

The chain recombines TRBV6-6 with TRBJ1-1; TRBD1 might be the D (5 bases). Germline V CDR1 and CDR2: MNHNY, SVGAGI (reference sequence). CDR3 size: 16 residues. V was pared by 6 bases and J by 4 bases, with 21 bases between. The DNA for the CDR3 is TGTGCCAGCAGCCGGGCTGTGTCCCGGGGGGGCACTGAAGCTTTCTTT. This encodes CASSRAVSRGGTEAFF.

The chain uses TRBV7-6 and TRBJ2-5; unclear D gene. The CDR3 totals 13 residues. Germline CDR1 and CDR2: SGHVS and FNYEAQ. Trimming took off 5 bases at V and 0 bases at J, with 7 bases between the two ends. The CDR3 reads CASSRRDQETQYF. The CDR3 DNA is TGTGCCAGCAGCCGACGGGACCAAGAGACCCAGTACTTC.

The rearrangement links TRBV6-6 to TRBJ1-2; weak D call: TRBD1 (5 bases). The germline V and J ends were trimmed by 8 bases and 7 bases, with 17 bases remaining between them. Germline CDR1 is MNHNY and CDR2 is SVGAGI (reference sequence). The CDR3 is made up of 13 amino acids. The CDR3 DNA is TGTGCCAGCCTGGGAGGGGTATCGGGTGGCTACACCTTC. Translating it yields CASLGGVSGGYTF.

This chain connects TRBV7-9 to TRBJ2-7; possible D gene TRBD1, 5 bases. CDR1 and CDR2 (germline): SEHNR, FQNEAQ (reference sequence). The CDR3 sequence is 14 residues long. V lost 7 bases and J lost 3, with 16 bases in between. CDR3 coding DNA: TGTGCCAGCACCACTGCCGGACATTTCTACGAGCAGTACTTC. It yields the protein CASTTAGHFYEQYF.

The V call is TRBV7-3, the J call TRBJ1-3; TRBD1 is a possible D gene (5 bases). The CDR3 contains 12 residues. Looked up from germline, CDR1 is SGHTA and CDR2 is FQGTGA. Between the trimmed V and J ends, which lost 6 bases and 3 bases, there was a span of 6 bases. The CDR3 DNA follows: TGTGCCAGCAGTGACAGTGGAAACACCATATATTTT. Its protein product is CASSDSGNTIYF.

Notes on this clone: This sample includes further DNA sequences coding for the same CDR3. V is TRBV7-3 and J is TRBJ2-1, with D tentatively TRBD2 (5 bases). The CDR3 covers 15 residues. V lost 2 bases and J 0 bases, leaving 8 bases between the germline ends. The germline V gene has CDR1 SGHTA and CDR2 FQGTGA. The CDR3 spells CASSLGLASYNEQFF. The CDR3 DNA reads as TGTGCCAGCAGCTTAGGTCTAGCCTCCTACAATGAGCAGTTCTTC.

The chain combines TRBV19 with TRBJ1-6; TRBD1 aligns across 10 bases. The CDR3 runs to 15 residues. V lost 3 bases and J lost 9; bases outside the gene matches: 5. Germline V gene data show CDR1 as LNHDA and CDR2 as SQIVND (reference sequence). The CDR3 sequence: CASSMGGQGPSPLHF. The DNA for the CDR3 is TGTGCCAGTAGTATGGGGGGACAGGGGCCTTCACCCCTCCACTTT.

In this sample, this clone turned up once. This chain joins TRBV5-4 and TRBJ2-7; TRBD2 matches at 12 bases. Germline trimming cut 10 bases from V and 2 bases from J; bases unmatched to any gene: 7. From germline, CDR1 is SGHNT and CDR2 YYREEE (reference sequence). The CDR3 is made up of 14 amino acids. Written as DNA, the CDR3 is TGTGCCTCCGCCCCTAGCGGGGGGGCCTACGAGCAGTACTTC. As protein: CASAPSGGAYEQYF.

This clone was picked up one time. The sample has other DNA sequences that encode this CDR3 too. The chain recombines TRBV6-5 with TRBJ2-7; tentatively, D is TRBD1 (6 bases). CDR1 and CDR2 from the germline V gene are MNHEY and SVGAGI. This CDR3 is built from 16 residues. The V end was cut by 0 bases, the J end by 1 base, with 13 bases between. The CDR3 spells CASSYSPGQRSYEQYF. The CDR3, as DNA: TGTGCCAGCAGTTACTCTCCCGGACAGAGGTCCTACGAGCAGTACTTC.

The CDR3 reads CASSYAGIYGYTF. The CDR3 DNA reads TGTGCCAGCAGTTACGCAGGGATCTATGGCTACACCTTC. The chain uses TRBV6-2 or TRBV6-3 and TRBJ1-2, with a weak D call TRBD1 (5 bases). With 2 bases removed from V and 4 bases from J, the gap between germline ends came to 8 bases. The germline V gene encodes CDR1 MNHEY and CDR2 SVGEGT. The CDR3 runs to 13 residues.

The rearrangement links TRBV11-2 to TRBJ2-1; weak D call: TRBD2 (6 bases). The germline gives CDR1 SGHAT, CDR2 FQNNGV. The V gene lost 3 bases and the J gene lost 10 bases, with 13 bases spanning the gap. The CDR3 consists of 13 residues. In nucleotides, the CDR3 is TGTGCCAGCAGCTTGATCCTTAGCGGCGAGCAGTTCTTC. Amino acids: CASSLILSGEQFF.